This TCR beta chain is from a study of blood T cell repertoires in COVID-19. Turning to the study itself: T cells, B-cell-depleted T cells, or PBMCs supplied cDNA or gDNA.

Only in-frame clones appear in the TCRdb table, and some are missing; sequencing was by immunoSEQ multiplex PCR. The sample lists about 140,000 clones; approximately 80% were seen once. Per germline, CDR1 SEHNR and CDR2 FQNEAQ (reference sequence). This CDR3 comprises 14 residues. Trimming cost V 3 bases and J 12 bases; bases outside gene matches: 12. This clone was found a few times. The study recruited people aged about 18 to 95 years across around 24 US areas. Researchers sorted participants into cohorts using their self-reported clinical history. Among Cohort 3 donors, those recovered had two negative PCRs, clearance, or symptom resolution.

This chain joins TRBV7-9 and TRBJ1-1, with 8 bases that match TRBD1. Sequencing used PBMCs or T cells enriched from blood (not recorded which). This TCR was recovered from a woman aged 45-65 years who had recovered from COVID-19. This CDR3 is CASSFNGQGRPPFF. CDR3 DNA sequence: TGTGCCAGCAGCTTCAACGGACAGGGCCGTCCTCCTTTCTTT.